This is a list of T cell receptor beta chains from one sample in a study of preoperative IRX-2 immunotherapy in early breast cancer. TCRdb's table, derived via immunoSEQ multiplex PCR, lists solely in-frame clones and lacks some. This sample has some 99,000 clones, with 86% found just once. Sequenced here: tumor tissue, sampled after IRX-2 immunotherapy. The receptors derive from a human donor with breast cancer. Each CDR3 is given with its conserved first and last residue. The D gene is left open where the match is weak. The size entry is marked missing in some rows and otherwise reads once, few, many or a size class.

TRBV27	TRBD1	-	TRBJ1-5	CASGTGYQGQPQHF	TGTGCCAGCGGGACAGGGTATCAGGGTCAGCCCCAGCATTTT
TRBV28	-	-	TRBJ1-1	CASSLRRGHTEAFF	TGTGCCAGCAGTTTAAGGAGGGGCCACACTGAAGCTTTCTTT
TRBV30	-	-	TRBJ1-1	CAWSGDGTEAFF	TGTGCCTGGAGCGGGGATGGGACTGAAGCTTTCTTT
TRBV11-3	TRBD2	-	TRBJ2-3	CASSAPRLAADTQYF	TGTGCCAGCAGCGCCCCGAGACTAGCAGCAGATACGCAGTATTTT
TRBV28	TRBD1	-	TRBJ1-5	CASSTGTGVNQPQHF	TGTGCCAGCAGCACCGGGACAGGAGTTAATCAGCCCCAGCATTTT
TRBV28	-	-	TRBJ1-5	CASRPGEKPQHF	TGTGCCAGCAGACCAGGGGAGAAGCCCCAGCATTTT
TRBV6-7	TRBD1	once	TRBJ2-2	CASSMDRARGELFF	TGTGCCAGCAGTATGGACAGGGCCCGCGGGGAGCTGTTTTTT
TRBV30	-	-	TRBJ1-4	CAWTGTTGEKLFF	TGTGCCTGGACCGGGACTACGGGTGAAAAACTGTTTTTT
TRBV5-1	-	few	TRBJ2-2	CASSGGLAANTGELFF	TGCGCCAGCAGCGGAGGCTTAGCGGCTAACACCGGGGAGCTGTTTTTT
TRBV25-1	-	once	TRBJ2-1	CASSDMARAAYNEQFF	TGTGCCAGCAGTGACATGGCGCGTGCCGCCTACAATGAGCAGTTCTTC
TRBV29-1	-	-	TRBJ1-1	CTTSGRGGVNTEAFF	TGCACTACGTCGGGGAGGGGAGGCGTGAACACTGAAGCTTTCTTT
TRBV7-1	-	-	TRBJ1-2	CASSFGLDYGYTF	TGTGCCAGCAGCTTCGGATTAGACTATGGCTACACCTTC
TRBV11-3	TRBD2	-	TRBJ2-5	CASSLLGGGIQETQYF	TGTGCCAGCAGCTTGCTTGGCGGGGGGATACAAGAGACCCAGTACTTC
TRBV6-8	-	-	TRBJ2-3	CASTAWGIAKYF	TGTGCCAGCACCGCCTGGGGGATTGCAAAGTATTTT
TRBV19	-	-	TRBJ1-5	CASSIDLDDQPQHF	TGTGCCAGTAGTATAGATCTGGACGATCAGCCCCAGCATTTT
TRBV5-1	-	-	TRBJ2-1	CASSLAFGGDEQFF	TGCGCCAGCAGCTTGGCCTTTGGGGGAGATGAGCAGTTCTTC